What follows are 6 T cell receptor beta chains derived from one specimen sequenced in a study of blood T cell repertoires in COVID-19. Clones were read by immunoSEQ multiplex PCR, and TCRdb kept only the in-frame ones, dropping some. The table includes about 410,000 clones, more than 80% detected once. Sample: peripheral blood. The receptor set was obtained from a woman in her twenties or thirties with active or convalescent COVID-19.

The CDR3 DNA reads TGTGCCAGCAGTGAGCAGGGGATCTATAATTCACCCCTCCACTTT. This encodes CASSEQGIYNSPLHF. The V call is TRBV2, the J call TRBJ1-6; D possibly corresponds to TRBD1 (6 bases). Trimming took 3 bases from V and 3 from J, leaving 9 bases between them. The CDR3 extends over 15 amino acids. CDR1 is SNHLY and CDR2 is FYNNEI in the germline V gene.

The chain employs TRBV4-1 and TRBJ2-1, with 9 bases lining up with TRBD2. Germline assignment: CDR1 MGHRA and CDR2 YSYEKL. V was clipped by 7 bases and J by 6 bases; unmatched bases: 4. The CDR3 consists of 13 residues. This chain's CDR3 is CASTSGGPNEQFF. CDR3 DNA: TGCGCCAGCACAAGCGGGGGGCCCAATGAGCAGTTCTTC.

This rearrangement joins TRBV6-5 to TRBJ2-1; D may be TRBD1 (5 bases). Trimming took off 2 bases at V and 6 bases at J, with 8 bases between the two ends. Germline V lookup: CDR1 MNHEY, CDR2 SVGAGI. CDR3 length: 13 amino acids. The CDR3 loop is CASSYEQGNEQFF. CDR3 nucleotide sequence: TGTGCCAGCAGTTACGAGCAGGGCAATGAGCAGTTCTTC.

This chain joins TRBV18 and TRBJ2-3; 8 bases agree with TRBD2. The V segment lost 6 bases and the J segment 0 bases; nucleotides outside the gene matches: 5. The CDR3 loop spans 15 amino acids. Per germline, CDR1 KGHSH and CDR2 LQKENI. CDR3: CASSPGLVSTDTQYF. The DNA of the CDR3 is TGTGCCAGCTCTCCGGGACTAGTTAGCACAGATACGCAGTATTTT.

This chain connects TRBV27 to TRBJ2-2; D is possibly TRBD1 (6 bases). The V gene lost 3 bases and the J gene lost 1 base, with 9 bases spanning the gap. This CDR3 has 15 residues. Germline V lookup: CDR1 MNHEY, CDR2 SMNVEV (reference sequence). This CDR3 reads CASSFGDKNTGELFF. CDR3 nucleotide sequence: TGTGCCAGCAGTTTTGGGGACAAGAACACCGGGGAGCTGTTTTTT.

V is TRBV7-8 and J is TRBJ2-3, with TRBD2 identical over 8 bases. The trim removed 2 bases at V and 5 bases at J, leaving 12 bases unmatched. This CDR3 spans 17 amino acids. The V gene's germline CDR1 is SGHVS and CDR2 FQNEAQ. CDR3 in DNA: TGTGCCAGCAGCTTACTGGTCGCGACTAGCGTTTTAGATACGCAGTATTTT. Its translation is CASSLLVATSVLDTQYF.